This T cell receptor beta chain was obtained from a study of long-term antiretroviral therapy in people with HIV. Study-wide results and caveats: Clonotypes expanded prior to ART showed repertoire dominance at all sampled time points.

From each donor, at least one pre-ART PBMC sample and at least two post-ART PBMC samples were obtained. At the survey level, the v3.0 immunoSEQ assay was run. Produced via immunoSEQ multiplex PCR; TCRdb's table is partial and in-frame only. The sample includes around 17,000 clones, approximately 95% of them seen just once. Deletions cut 1 base from V and 4 bases from J, with 11 bases between. Germline-derived CDR1 and CDR2 are SEHNR and FQNEAQ (reference sequence). CDR3 length: 14 residues. In the case of this clone: The target antigen is unknown.

The clonotype comes from a man aged 25-40 years with HIV. The sequences come from unsorted PBMCs, collected around 10 years after starting antiretroviral therapy. The V gene is TRBV7-9, the J gene TRBJ2-7; tentative D call: TRBD1 (6 bases). For the CDR3, the DNA is TGTGCCAGCAGCTTAGTAGGGGGTCCGTACGAGCAGTACTTC. Its translation is CASSLVGGPYEQYF.